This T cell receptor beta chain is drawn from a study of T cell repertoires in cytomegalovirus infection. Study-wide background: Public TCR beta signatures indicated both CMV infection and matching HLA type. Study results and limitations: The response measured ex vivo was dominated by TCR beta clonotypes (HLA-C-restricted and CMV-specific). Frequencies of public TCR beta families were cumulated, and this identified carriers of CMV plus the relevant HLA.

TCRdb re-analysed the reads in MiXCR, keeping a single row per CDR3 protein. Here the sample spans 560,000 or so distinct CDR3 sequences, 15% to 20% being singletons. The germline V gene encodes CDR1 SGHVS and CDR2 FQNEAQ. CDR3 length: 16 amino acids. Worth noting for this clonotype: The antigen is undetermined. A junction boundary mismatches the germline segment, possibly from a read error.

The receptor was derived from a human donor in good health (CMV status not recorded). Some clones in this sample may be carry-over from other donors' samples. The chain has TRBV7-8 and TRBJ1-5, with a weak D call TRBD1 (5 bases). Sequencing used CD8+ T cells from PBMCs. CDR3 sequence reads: CASSLSSGAGNQPQHF. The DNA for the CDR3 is TGTGCAAGCAGCTTATCGTCTGGGGCCGGAAATCAGCCCCAGCATTTT.